This is a list of T cell receptor beta chains from one sample in a study of cytomegalovirus exposure and HLA in healthy donors. Profiling relied on immunoSEQ multiplex PCR, and the TCRdb table lists in-frame clones only, not all of them. The sample records under 150,000 clones, 70% to 85% being singletons. What was sequenced was PBMCs. All receptors come from a male donor in good health and CMV-seronegative. CDR3s include the opening cysteine and the closing phenylalanine or tryptophan. The order of the fields is V gene, D gene, J gene, clone size, CDR3 DNA, CDR3 protein. A D gene is named only where the DNA matches it firmly. Rows give clone size only sometimes, using once, few, many, or a class for an expanded clone.

V gene: TRBV29-1; D gene: TRBD1; J gene: TRBJ1-2; clone size: .; CDR3 DNA: TGCAGCTCTAGACAGGGTTTGGACTACACCTTC; CDR3 protein: CSSRQGLDYTF
V gene: TRBV6-5; D gene: .; J gene: TRBJ2-5; clone size: .; CDR3 DNA: TGTGCCGCCGCGAGAGGGGGGGTCCAAGAGGCCCAGTACTTC; CDR3 protein: CAAARGGVQEAQYF
V gene: TRBV7-9; D gene: TRBD1; J gene: TRBJ1-4; clone size: .; CDR3 DNA: TGTGCCAGCAGCTCAGGACAGGGGACTGTGGCTAATGAAAAACTGTTTTTT; CDR3 protein: CASSSGQGTVANEKLFF
V gene: TRBV7-9; D gene: .; J gene: TRBJ2-3; clone size: .; CDR3 DNA: TGTGCCAGCAGCTTGGCCCGGAGGCACACAGATACGCAGTATTTT; CDR3 protein: CASSLARRHTDTQYF
V gene: TRBV7-8; D gene: TRBD1; J gene: TRBJ1-2; clone size: .; CDR3 DNA: TGTGCCAGCAGCTTAGAATCCGGACAGGGGAGTCGGGATAGCTATGGCTACACCTTC; CDR3 protein: CASSLESGQGSRDSYGYTF
V gene: TRBV4-2; D gene: .; J gene: TRBJ2-3; clone size: .; CDR3 DNA: TGTGCCAGCAGCCAAGTCGCCGATAGCGAAAATACGCAGTATTTT; CDR3 protein: CASSQVADSENTQYF
V gene: TRBV7-8; D gene: TRBD1; J gene: TRBJ1-2; clone size: .; CDR3 DNA: TGTGCCAGCAGCTTATTCGCCGGGACAGGGACCTATGGCTACACCTTC; CDR3 protein: CASSLFAGTGTYGYTF
V gene: TRBV5-1; D gene: .; J gene: TRBJ2-2; clone size: .; CDR3 DNA: TGCGCCAGCAGCTTGCAGGTTAACACCGGGGAGCTGTTTTTT; CDR3 protein: CASSLQVNTGELFF
V gene: TRBV5-4; D gene: TRBD2; J gene: TRBJ2-1; clone size: .; CDR3 DNA: TGTGCCAGCAGCTTGGCCGCGGGAGAACTATACAATGAGCAGTTCTTC; CDR3 protein: CASSLAAGELYNEQFF
V gene: TRBV7-9; D gene: TRBD2; J gene: TRBJ2-1; clone size: .; CDR3 DNA: TGTGCCAGCAGCCGGACTAGCGGGAGGGACAATGAGCAGTTCTTC; CDR3 protein: CASSRTSGRDNEQFF
V gene: TRBV21-1; D gene: .; J gene: TRBJ2-7; clone size: few; CDR3 DNA: TGTGCCAGCAGCAAATGGAATAGCGGGGGCCATAACTCCTACGAGCAGTACTTC; CDR3 protein: CASSKWNSGGHNSYEQYF
V gene: TRBV5-1; D gene: TRBD2; J gene: TRBJ2-7; clone size: once; CDR3 DNA: TGCGCCAGCAGCTTGGGGCTAGCGGGAGACGAGCAGTACTTC; CDR3 protein: CASSLGLAGDEQYF
V gene: TRBV4-2; D gene: .; J gene: TRBJ2-3; clone size: .; CDR3 DNA: TGTGCCAGCAGCCCGGCTCTTTATAGCACGCAGTATTTT; CDR3 protein: CASSPALYSTQYF
V gene: TRBV28; D gene: TRBD1; J gene: TRBJ2-2; clone size: .; CDR3 DNA: TGTGCCAGCGGGTCGGGACAGGGGCACACCGGGGAGCTGTTTTTT; CDR3 protein: CASGSGQGHTGELFF
V gene: TRBV7-6; D gene: TRBD1; J gene: TRBJ2-7; clone size: .; CDR3 DNA: TGTGCCAGCAGCTTGGGAGCAGGGGGTAACTACGAGCAGTACTTC; CDR3 protein: CASSLGAGGNYEQYF
V gene: TRBV2; D gene: TRBD2; J gene: TRBJ2-7; clone size: .; CDR3 DNA: TGTGCCAGCAGGGATCTAGCGGGGGAATCCTACGAGCAGTACTTC; CDR3 protein: CASRDLAGESYEQYF
V gene: TRBV6-6; D gene: TRBD2; J gene: TRBJ2-5; clone size: .; CDR3 DNA: TGTGCCAGCAGTTACGGGACTAGTGGGCAGACCCAGTACTTC; CDR3 protein: CASSYGTSGQTQYF
V gene: TRBV9; D gene: .; J gene: TRBJ1-3; clone size: .; CDR3 DNA: TGTGCCAGCAGCGTAGATCTTAACACCATATATTTT; CDR3 protein: CASSVDLNTIYF
V gene: TRBV5-4; D gene: .; J gene: TRBJ2-7; clone size: once; CDR3 DNA: TGTGCCAGCAGCTTGCGCGGGATGAGCTACGAGCAGTACTTC; CDR3 protein: CASSLRGMSYEQYF
V gene: TRBV7-3; D gene: .; J gene: TRBJ1-1; clone size: once; CDR3 DNA: TGTGCCAGCAGCTTAGGGGGCTCGATCACTGAAGCTTTCTTT; CDR3 protein: CASSLGGSITEAFF
V gene: TRBV7-8; D gene: TRBD1; J gene: TRBJ1-1; clone size: .; CDR3 DNA: TGTGCCAGCAGCCCAGGGACAGCCACTGAAGCTTTCTTT; CDR3 protein: CASSPGTATEAFF
V gene: TRBV6-5; D gene: .; J gene: TRBJ2-1; clone size: .; CDR3 DNA: TGTGCCAGCAGTCCCCGACAGGAGCACAATGAGCAGTTCTTC; CDR3 protein: CASSPRQEHNEQFF
V gene: TRBV2; D gene: .; J gene: TRBJ1-2; clone size: .; CDR3 DNA: TGTGCCAGCACCATATATCCCCAACTATGGGGCTACACCTTC; CDR3 protein: CASTIYPQLWGYTF
V gene: TRBV10-3; D gene: .; J gene: TRBJ1-2; clone size: .; CDR3 DNA: TGTGCCATCAGCGGAAAACAGGGCACCAAACCTAACTATGGCTACACCTTC; CDR3 protein: CAISGKQGTKPNYGYTF
V gene: TRBV5-1; D gene: .; J gene: TRBJ2-1; clone size: once; CDR3 DNA: TGCGCCAGCAGGCCCAGCTCCTACAATGAGCAGTTCTTC; CDR3 protein: CASRPSSYNEQFF